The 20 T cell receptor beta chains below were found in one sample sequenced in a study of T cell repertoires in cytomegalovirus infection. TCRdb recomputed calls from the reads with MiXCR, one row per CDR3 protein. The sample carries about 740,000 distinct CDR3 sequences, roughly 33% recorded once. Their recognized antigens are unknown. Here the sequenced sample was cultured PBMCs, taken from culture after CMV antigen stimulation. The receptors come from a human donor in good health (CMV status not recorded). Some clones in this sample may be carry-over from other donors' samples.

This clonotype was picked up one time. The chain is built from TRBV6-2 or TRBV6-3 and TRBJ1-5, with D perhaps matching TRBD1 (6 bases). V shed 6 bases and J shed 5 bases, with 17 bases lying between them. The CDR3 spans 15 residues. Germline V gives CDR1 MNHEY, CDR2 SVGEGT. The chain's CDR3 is CASRTTGRWDQPQHF. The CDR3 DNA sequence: TGTGCCAGCAGAACGACAGGACGATGGGATCAGCCCCAGCATTTT.

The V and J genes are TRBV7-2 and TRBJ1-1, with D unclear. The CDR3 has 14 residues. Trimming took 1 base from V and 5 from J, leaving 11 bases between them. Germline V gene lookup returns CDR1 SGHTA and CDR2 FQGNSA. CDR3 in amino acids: CASSLVNTRTEAFF. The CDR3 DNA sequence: TGTGCCAGCAGCTTAGTGAATACGAGGACTGAAGCTTTCTTT.

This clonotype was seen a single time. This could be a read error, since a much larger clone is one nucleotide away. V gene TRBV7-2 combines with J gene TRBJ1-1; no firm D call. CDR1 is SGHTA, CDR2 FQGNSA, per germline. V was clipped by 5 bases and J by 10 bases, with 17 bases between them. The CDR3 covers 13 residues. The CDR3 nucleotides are TGTGCCAGCAGCCCCGGGTTGACGTTGGGAGCTTTCTTT. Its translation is CASSPGLTLGAFF.

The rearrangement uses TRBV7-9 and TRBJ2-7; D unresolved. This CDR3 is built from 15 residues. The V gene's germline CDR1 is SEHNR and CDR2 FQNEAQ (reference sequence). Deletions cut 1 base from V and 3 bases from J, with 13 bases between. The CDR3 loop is CASSLGAFKGYEQYF. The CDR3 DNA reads TGTGCCAGCAGCTTAGGGGCCTTTAAGGGCTACGAGCAGTACTTC.

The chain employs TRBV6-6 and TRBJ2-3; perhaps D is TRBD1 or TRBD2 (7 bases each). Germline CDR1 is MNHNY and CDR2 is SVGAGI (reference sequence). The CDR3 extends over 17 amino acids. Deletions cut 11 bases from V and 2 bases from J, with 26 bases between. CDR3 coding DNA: TGTGCCTGGGGGGGGACAGTGTTGGGTCTTCTCACAGATACGCAGTATTTT. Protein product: CAWGGTVLGLLTDTQYF.

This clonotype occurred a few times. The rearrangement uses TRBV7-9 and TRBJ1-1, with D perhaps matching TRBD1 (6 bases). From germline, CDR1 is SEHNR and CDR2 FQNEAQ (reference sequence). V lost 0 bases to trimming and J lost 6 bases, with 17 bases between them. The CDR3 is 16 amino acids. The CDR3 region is CASSLAAPARGAEAFF. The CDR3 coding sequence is TGTGCCAGCAGCTTAGCGGCCCCCGCCAGGGGAGCTGAAGCTTTCTTT.

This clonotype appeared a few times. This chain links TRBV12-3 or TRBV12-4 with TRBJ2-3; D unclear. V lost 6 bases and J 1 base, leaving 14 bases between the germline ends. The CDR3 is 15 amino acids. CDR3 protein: CASSPSLSGTDTQYF. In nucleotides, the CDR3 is TGTGCCAGCAGCCCTAGTCTATCTGGCACAGATACGCAGTATTTT.

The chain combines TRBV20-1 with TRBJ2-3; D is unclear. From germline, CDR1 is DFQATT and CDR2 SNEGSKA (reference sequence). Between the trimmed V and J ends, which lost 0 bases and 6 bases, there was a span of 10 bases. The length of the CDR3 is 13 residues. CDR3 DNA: TGCAGTGCTAGAGATGGTAGGCGGGATACGCAGTATTTT. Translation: CSARDGRRDTQYF.

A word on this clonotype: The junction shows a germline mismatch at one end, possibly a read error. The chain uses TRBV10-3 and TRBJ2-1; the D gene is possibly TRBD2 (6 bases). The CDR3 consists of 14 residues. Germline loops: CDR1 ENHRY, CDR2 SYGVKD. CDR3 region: CVISEWEAYNEQFF. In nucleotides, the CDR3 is TGTGTCATCAGTGAGTGGGAGGCATACAATGAGCAGTTCTTC.

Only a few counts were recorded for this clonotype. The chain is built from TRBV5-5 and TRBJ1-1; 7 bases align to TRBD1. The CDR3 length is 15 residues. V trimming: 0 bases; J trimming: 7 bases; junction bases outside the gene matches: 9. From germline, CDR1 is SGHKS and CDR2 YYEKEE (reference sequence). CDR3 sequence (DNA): TGTGCCAGCAGCTTGGCTGAGGGGGCGCGGGGTGAAGCTTTCTTT. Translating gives CASSLAEGARGEAFF.

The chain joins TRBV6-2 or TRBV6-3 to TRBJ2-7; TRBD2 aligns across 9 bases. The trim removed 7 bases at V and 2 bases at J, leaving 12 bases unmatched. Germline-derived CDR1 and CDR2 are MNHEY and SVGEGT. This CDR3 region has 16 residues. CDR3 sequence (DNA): TGTGCCAGCACCCTAGCGGGAACGGGTAAAACCTACGAGCAGTACTTC. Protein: CASTLAGTGKTYEQYF.

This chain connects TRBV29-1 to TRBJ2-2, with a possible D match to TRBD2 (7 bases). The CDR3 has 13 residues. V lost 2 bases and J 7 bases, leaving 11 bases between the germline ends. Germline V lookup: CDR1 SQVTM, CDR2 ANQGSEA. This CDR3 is CSVETGGSGELFF. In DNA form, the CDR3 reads TGCAGCGTTGAAACGGGGGGCAGCGGGGAGCTGTTTTTT.

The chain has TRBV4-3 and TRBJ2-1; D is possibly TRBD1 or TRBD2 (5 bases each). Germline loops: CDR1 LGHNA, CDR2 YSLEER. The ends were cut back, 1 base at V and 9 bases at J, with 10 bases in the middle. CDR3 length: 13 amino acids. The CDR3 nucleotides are TGCGCCAGCAGCCAAGTCATGAGGGGTGAGCAGTTCTTC. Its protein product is CASSQVMRGEQFF.

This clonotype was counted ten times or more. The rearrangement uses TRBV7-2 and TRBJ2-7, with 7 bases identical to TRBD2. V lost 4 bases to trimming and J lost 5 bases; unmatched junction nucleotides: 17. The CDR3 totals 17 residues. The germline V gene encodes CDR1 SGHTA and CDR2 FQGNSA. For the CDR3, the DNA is TGTGCCAGCAGCTCCAGACTCATTGCGGGAGACGGACACGAGCAGTACTTC. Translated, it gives CASSSRLIAGDGHEQYF.

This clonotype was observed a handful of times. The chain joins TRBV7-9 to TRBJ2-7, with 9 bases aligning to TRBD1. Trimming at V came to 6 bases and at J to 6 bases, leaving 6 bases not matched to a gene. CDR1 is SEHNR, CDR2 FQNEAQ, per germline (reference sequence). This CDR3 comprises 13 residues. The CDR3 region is CASRYRGLGEQYF. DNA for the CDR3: TGTGCCAGCAGATACAGGGGGCTGGGCGAGCAGTACTTC.

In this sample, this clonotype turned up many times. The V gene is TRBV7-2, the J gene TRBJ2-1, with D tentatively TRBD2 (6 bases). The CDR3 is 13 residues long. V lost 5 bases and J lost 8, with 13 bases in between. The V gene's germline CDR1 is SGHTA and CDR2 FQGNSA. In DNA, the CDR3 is TGTGCCAGCAGCCTGGAACCGGGGGATGAGCAGTTCTTC. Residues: CASSLEPGDEQFF.

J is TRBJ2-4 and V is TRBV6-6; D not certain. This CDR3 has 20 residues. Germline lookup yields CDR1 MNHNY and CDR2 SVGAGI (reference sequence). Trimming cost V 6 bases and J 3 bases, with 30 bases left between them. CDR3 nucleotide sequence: TGTGCCAGCAGCAGTGACATCTTCCCTGACCCGATGTCAGACAAAAACATTCAGTACTTC. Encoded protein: CASSSDIFPDPMSDKNIQYF.

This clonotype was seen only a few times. The CDR3, as DNA: TGTGCCAGCAGCTTGGTCCCGGTTCAACAAGAGACCCAGTACTTC. Protein: CASSLVPVQQETQYF. The chain is built from TRBV5-5 and TRBJ2-5; D is ambiguous. The CDR3 totals 15 residues. With 0 bases removed from V and 2 bases from J, the gap between germline ends came to 11 bases. CDR1 is SGHKS and CDR2 is YYEKEE in the germline V gene (reference sequence).

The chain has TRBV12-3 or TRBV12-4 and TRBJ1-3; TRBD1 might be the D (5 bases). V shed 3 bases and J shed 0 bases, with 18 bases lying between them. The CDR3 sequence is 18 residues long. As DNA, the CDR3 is TGTGCCAGCAGTTTGGGGCAGGGAGCAGACCCCTCTGGAAACACCATATATTTT. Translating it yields CASSLGQGADPSGNTIYF.

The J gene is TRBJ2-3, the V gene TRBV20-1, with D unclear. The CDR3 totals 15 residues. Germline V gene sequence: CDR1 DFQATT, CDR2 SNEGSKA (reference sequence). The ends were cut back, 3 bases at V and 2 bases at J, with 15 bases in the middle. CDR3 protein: CSAREPNQLTDTQYF. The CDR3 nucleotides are TGCAGTGCTAGGGAGCCTAACCAACTCACAGATACGCAGTATTTT.